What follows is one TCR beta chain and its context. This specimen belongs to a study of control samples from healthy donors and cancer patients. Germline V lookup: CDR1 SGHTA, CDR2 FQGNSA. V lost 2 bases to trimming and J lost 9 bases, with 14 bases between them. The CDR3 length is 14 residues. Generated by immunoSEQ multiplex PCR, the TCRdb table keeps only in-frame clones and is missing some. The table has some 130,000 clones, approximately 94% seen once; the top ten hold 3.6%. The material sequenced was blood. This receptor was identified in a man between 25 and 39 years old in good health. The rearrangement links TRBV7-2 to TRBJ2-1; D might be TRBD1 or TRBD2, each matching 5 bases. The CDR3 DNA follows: TGTGCCAGCAGCTTATTCAATGAGGGGAGTGAGCAGTTCTTC. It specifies CASSLFNEGSEQFF.